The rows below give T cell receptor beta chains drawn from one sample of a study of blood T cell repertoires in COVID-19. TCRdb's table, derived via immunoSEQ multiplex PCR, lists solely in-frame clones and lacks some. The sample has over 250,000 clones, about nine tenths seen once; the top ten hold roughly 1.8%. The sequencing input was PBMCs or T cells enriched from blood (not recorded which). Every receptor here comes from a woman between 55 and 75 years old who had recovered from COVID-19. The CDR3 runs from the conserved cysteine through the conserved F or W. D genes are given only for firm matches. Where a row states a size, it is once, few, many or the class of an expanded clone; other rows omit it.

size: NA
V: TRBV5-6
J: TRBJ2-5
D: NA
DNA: TGTGCCAGCAGCTTCCCAGGGCCTCGGGAGACCCAGTACTTC
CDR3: CASSFPGPRETQYF

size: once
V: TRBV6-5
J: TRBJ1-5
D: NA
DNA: TGTGCCAGCAGTTACTCTGTCCTTTCCGGCAATCAGCCCCAGCATTTT
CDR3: CASSYSVLSGNQPQHF

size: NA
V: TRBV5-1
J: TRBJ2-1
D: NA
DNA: TGCGCCAGCAGTCTTCAGGACTACAGGGAGCAGTTCTTC
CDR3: CASSLQDYREQFF

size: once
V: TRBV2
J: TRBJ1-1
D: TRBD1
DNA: TGTGCCAGCAGCGGACAGGGATTGAACACTGAAGCTTTCTTT
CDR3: CASSGQGLNTEAFF

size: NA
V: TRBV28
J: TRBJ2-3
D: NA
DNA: TGTGCCAGCAGGAGAGCAGATACGCAGTATTTT
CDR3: CASRRADTQYF

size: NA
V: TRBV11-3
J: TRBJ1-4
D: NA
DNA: TGTGCCAGCAGCCTATCTCATGGGGCCGAACTGTTTTTT
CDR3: CASSLSHGAELFF

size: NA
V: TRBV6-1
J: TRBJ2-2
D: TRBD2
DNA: TGTGCCAGCAGTGCTCGGCTAGCGGGTGTCACCGGGGAGCTGTTTTTT
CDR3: CASSARLAGVTGELFF

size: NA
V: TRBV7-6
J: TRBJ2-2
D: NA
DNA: TGTGCCAGCAGCTTAAGAAGCGGGCTAAACACCGGGGAGCTGTTTTTT
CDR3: CASSLRSGLNTGELFF

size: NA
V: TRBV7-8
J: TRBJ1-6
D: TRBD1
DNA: TGTGCCAGCAGCACGACAGGGGGCTATGGTTCACCCCTCCACTTT
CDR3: CASSTTGGYGSPLHF

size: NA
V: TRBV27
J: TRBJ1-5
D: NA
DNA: TGTGCCAGCAGTTTAAATTTCGGGGAGAATCAGCCCCAGCATTTT
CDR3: CASSLNFGENQPQHF

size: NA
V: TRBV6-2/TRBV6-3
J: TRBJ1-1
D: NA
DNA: TGTGCCAGCAGTTACTCGGAACGGGGGGGCACTGAAGCTTTCTTT
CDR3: CASSYSERGGTEAFF

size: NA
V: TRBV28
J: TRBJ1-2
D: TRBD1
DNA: TGTGCCAGCAGGCAGGGGGATGGCTACACCTTC
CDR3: CASRQGDGYTF

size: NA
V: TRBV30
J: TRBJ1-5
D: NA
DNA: TGTGCCTGGAGTGGAGGATCAGGGTATCAGCCCCAGCATTTT
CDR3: CAWSGGSGYQPQHF

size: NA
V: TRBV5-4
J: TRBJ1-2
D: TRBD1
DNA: TGTGCCAGCAGCCCATCCGGGACAGAGAGCTATGGCTACACCTTC
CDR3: CASSPSGTESYGYTF

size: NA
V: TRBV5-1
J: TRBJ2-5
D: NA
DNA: TGCGCCAGCAGCGCCCCCCAAGCGCAGATTGCCACCCAGTACTTC
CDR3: CASSAPQAQIATQYF

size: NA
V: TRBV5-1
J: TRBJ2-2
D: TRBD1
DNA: TGCGCCAGCAGCCGAGGACAGGGTCTGACCGGGGAGCTGTTTTTT
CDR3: CASSRGQGLTGELFF

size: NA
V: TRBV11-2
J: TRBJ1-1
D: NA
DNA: TGTGCCAGCAGTTCTACTTGGAACACTGAAGCTTTCTTT
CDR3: CASSSTWNTEAFF

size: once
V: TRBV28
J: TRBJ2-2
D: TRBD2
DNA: TGTGCCAGCAGTTTATTCGAGGGAGGGCCGAACACCGGGGAGCTGTTTTTT
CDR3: CASSLFEGGPNTGELFF

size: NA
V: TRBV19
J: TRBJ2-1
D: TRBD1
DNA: TGTGCCAGTACCGACATGGGACAGTACGGTGAGCAGTTCTTC
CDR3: CASTDMGQYGEQFF

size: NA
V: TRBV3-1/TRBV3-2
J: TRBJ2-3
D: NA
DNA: TGTGCCAGCAGTCAGTACCACACAGATACGCAGTATTTT
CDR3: CASSQYHTDTQYF

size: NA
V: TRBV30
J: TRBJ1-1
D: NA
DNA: TGTGCCTGGACGGGGGGTAGGGGCACTGAAGCTTTCTTT
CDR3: CAWTGGRGTEAFF

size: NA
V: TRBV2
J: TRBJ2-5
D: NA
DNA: TGTGCCAGCAGTGCTCCCTCTGAGGAGACCCAGTACTTC
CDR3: CASSAPSEETQYF